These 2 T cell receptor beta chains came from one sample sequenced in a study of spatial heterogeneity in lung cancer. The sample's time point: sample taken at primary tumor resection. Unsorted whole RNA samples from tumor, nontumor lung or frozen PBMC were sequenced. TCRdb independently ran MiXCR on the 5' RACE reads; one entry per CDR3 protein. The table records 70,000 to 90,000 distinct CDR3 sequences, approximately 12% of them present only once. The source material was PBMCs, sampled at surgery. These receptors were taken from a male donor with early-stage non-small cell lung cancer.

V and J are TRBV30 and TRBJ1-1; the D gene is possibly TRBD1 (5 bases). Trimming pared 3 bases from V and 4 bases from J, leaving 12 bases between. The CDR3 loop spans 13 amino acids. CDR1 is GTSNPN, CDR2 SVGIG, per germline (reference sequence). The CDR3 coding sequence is TGTGCCTGGAGAGGGTCGGGACTCACTGAAGCTTTCTTT. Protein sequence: CAWRGSGLTEAFF.

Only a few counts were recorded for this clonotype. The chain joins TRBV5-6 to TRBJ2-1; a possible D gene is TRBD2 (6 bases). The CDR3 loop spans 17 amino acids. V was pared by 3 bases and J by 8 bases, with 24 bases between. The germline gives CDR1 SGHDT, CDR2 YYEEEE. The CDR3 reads CASSSIQAGIELDEQFF. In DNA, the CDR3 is TGTGCCAGCAGCTCCATCCAAGCGGGTATCGAGCTGGATGAGCAGTTCTTC.